This T cell receptor beta chain was identified during a study of blood T cells in healthy people across ages. This clonotype turned up a few times. Aged roughly 6 to 100, donors were systemically healthy Caucasians from Russia. Losses at the gene ends were 6 bases for V and 1 base for J; bases not matched to a gene: 8. The CDR3 is made up of 16 amino acids. Germline CDR1 and CDR2: MNHEY and SVGAGI. A second PCR of about 7 to 12 cycles used a sample-barcoded 5' primer and a J-beta primer mix. TCRdb fed the 5' RACE reads into MiXCR, producing one record per CDR3 protein. The sample lists under 1 million distinct CDR3 sequences; around two fifths were seen once.

This clonotype originated in a man aged 55 to 70 in good health. The chain has TRBV6-5 and TRBJ2-1, with 8 bases that match TRBD1. The source material was blood. This CDR3 reads CASSPSGTGSYNEQFF. DNA for the CDR3: TGTGCCAGCAGCCCCTCCGGGACAGGATCCTACAATGAGCAGTTCTTC.